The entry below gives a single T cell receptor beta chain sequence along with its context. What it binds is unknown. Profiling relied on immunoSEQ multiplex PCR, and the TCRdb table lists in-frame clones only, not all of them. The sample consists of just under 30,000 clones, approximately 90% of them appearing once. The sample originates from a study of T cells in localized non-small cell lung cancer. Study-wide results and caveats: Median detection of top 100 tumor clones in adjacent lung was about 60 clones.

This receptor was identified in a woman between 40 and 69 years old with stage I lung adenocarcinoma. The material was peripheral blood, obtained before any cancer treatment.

The CDR3 nucleotides are TGTGCCAGCAGCCAAGAGGTTAGCGGTGTAGCAGAGACCCAGTACTTC. Its translation: CASSQEVSGVAETQYF. This sequence joins TRBV4-2 and TRBJ2-5; the D gene is possibly TRBD2 (6 bases). Trimming shortened V by 0 bases and J by 4 bases, and 15 bases separated the two germline ends. The CDR3 extends over 16 amino acids. CDR1 and CDR2 (germline): LGHNA, YNFKEQ.